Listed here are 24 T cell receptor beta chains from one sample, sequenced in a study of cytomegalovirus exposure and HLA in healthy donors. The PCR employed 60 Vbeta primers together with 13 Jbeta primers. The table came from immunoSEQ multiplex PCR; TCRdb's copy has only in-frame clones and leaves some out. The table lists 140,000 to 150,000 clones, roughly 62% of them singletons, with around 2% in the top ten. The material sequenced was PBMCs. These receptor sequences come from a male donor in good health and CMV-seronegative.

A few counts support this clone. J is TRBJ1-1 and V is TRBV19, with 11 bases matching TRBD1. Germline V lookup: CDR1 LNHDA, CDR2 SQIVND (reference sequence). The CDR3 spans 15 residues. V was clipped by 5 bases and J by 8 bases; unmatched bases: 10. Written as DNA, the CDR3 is TGTGCCAGTAGTCCTTCCTCCCGGGACAGGGGGGAAGCTTTCTTT. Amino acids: CASSPSSRDRGEAFF.

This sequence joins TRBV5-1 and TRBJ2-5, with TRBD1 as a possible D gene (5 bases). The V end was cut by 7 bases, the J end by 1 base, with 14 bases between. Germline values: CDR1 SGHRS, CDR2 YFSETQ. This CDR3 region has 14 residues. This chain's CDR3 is CASYGHTSQETQYF. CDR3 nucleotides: TGCGCCAGCTACGGACATACGAGCCAAGAGACCCAGTACTTC.

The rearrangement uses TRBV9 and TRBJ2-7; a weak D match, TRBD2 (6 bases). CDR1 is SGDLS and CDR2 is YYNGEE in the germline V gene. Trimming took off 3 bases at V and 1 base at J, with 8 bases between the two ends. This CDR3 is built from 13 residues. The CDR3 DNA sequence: TGTGCCAGCAGCGGGGACTTATCCTACGAGCAGTACTTC. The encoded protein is CASSGDLSYEQYF.

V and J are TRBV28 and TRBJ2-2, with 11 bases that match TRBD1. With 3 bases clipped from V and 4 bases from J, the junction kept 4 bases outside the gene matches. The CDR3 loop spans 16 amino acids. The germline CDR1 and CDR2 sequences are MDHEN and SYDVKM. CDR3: CASSFGQGAGTGELFF. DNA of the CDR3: TGTGCCAGCAGTTTCGGACAGGGGGCGGGCACCGGGGAGCTGTTTTTT. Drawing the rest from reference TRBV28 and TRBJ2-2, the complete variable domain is DVKVTQSSRYLVKRTGEKVFLECVQDMDHENMFWYRQDPGLGLRLIYFSYDVKMKEKGDIPEGYSVSREKKERFSLILESASTNQTSMYLCASSFGQGAGTGELFFGEGSRLTVL.

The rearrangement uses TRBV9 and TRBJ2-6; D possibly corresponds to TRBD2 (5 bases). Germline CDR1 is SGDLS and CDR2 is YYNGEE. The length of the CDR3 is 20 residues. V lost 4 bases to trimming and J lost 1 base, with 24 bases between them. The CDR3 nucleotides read TGTGCCAGCAGCCCGACCCCCGGGGTGAGTTTAGTATCTGGGGCCAACGTCCTGACTTTC. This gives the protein CASSPTPGVSLVSGANVLTF. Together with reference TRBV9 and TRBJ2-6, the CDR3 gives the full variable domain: DSGVTQTPKHLITATGQRVTLRCSPRSGDLSVYWYQQSLDQGLQFLIQYYNGEERAKGNILERFSAQQFPDLHSELNLSSLELGDSALYFCASSPTPGVSLVSGANVLTFGAGSRLTVL.

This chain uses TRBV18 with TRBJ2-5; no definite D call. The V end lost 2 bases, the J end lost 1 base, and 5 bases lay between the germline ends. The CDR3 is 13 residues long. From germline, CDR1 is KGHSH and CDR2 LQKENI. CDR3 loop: CASSPGIQETQYF. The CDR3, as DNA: TGTGCCAGCTCACCAGGCATCCAAGAGACCCAGTACTTC.

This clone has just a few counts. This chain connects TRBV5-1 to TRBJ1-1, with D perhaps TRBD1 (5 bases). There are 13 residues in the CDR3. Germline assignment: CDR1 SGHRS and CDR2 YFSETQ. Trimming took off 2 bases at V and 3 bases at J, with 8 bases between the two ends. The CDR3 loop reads CASSFKGDTEAFF. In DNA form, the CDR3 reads TGCGCCAGCAGCTTTAAAGGGGACACTGAAGCTTTCTTT.

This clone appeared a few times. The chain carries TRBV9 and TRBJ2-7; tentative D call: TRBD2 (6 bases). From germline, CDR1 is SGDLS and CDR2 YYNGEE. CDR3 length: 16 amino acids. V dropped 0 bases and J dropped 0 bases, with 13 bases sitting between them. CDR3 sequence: CASSVAAAGSSYEQYF. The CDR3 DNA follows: TGTGCCAGCAGCGTAGCTGCGGCGGGGAGCTCCTACGAGCAGTACTTC.

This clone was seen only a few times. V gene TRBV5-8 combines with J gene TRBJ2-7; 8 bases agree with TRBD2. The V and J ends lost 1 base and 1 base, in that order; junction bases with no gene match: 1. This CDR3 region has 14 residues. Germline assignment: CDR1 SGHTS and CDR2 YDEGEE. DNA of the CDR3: TGTGCCAGCAGCTTGCCGGGGGGGTCCTACGAGCAGTACTTC. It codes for CASSLPGGSYEQYF.

The CDR3 DNA reads as TGCAGCGTTGAGGAGTCTAGCAATCAGCCCCAGCATTTT. Translated, it gives CSVEESSNQPQHF. The chain couples TRBV29-1 to TRBJ1-5, with no clear D. V was trimmed by 3 bases and J by 0 bases, leaving 6 bases between them. Germline CDR1 SQVTM, CDR2 ANQGSEA. The CDR3 totals 13 residues.

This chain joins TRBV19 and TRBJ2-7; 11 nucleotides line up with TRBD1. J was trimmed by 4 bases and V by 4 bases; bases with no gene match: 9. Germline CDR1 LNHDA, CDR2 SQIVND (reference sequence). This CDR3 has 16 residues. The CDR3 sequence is CASSTFGTGGGYEQYF. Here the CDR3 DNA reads TGTGCCAGTAGTACATTTGGGACAGGGGGAGGATACGAGCAGTACTTC.

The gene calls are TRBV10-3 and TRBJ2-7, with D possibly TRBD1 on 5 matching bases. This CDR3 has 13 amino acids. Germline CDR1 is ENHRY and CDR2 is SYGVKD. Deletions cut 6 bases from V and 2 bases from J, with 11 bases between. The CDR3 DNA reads TGTGCCATCAGGACGGACATTGCCTACGAGCAGTACTTC. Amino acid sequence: CAIRTDIAYEQYF.

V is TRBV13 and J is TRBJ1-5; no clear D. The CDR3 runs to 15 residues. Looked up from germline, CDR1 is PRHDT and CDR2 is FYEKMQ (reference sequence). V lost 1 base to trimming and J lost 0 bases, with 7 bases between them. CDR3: CASSLAGNSNQPQHF. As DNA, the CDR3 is TGTGCCAGCAGCTTAGCGGGAAATAGCAATCAGCCCCAGCATTTT. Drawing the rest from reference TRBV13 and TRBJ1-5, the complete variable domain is AAGVIQSPRHLIKEKRETATLKCYPIPRHDTVYWYQQGPGQDPQFLISFYEKMQSDKGSIPDRFSAQQFSDYHSELNMSSLELGDSALYFCASSLAGNSNQPQHFGDGTRLSIL.

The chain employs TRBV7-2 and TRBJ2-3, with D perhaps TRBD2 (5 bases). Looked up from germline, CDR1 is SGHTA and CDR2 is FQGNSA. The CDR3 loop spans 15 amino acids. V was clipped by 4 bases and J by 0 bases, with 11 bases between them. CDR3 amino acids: CASSSWGESTDTQYF. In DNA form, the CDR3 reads TGTGCCAGCAGCTCGTGGGGAGAGAGCACAGATACGCAGTATTTT. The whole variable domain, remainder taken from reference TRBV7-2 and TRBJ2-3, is GAGVSQSPSNKVTEKGKDVELRCDPISGHTALYWYRQSLGQGLEFLIYFQGNSAPDKSGLPSDRFSAERTGGSVSTLTIQRTQQEDSAVYLCASSSWGESTDTQYFGPGTRLTVL.

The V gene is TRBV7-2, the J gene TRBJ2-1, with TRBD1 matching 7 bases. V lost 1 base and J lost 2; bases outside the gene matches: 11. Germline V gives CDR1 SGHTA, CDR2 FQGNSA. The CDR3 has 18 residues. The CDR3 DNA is TGTGCCAGCAGCTTAGTTGGCCCGGGACAGTCCCCCTACAATGAGCAGTTCTTC. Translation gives CASSLVGPGQSPYNEQFF.

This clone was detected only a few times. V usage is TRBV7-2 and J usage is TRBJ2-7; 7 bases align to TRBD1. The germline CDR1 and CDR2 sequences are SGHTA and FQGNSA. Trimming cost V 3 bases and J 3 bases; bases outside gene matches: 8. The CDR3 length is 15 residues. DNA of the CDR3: TGTGCCAGCAGCTTGGGACAGTTTGCCCGCTACGAGCAGTACTTC. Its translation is CASSLGQFARYEQYF.

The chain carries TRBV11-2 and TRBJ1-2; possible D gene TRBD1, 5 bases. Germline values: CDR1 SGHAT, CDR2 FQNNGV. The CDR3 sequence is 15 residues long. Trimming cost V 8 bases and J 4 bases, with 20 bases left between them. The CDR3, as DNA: TGTGCCAGCCGCGCCCCTGGGGGGAAAGGCTATGGCTACACCTTC. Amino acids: CASRAPGGKGYGYTF.

This chain's CDR3 is CSVEGQTPNEKLFF. CDR3 bases: TGCAGCGTTGAAGGACAGACACCAAATGAAAAACTGTTTTTT. The J gene is TRBJ1-4, the V gene TRBV29-1, with D possibly TRBD1 on 5 matching bases. This CDR3 spans 14 amino acids. Germline V gene sequence: CDR1 SQVTM, CDR2 ANQGSEA. V was shortened by 1 base and J by 5 bases, with 11 bases between the two germline ends. Looking up the rest from reference TRBV29-1 and TRBJ1-4 gives the full variable domain: SAVISQKPSRDICQRGTSLTIQCQVDSQVTMMFWYRQQPGQSLTLIATANQGSEATYESGFVIDKFPISRPNLTFSTLTVSNMSPEDSSIYLCSVEGQTPNEKLFFGSGTQLSVL.

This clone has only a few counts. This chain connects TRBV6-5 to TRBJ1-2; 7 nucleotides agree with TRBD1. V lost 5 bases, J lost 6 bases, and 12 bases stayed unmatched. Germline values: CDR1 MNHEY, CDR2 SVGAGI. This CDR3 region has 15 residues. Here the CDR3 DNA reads TGTGCCAGCAGTCCAACCGGGACAGTACGCCATGGCTACACCTTC. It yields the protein CASSPTGTVRHGYTF.

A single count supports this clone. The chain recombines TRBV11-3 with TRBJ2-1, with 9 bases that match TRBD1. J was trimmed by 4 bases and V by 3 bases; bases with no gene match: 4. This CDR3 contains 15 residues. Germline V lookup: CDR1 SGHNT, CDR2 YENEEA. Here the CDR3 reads CASSFTGGSYNEQFF. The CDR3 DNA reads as TGTGCCAGCAGCTTTACAGGGGGCTCTTACAATGAGCAGTTCTTC.

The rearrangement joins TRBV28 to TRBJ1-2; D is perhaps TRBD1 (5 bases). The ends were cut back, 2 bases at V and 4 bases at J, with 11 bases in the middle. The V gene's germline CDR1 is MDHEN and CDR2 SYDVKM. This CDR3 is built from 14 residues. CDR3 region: CASSLRRDRYGYTF. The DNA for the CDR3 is TGTGCCAGCAGTTTACGGAGGGACCGCTATGGCTACACCTTC.

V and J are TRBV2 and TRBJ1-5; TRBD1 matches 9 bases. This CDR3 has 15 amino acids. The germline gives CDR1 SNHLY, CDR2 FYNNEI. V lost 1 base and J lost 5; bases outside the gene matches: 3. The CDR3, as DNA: TGTGCCAGCAGTGAAGGACAGGGGGGGTATCAGCCCCAGCATTTT. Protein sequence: CASSEGQGGYQPQHF.

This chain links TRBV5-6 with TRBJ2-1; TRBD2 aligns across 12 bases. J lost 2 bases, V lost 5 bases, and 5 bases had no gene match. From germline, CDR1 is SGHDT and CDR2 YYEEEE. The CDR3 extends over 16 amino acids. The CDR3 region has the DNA TGTGCCAGCAGTCGTAGACTAGCGGGAGCCTACAATGAGCAGTTCTTC. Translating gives CASSRRLAGAYNEQFF. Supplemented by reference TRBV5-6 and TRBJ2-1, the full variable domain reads DAGVTQSPTHLIKTRGQQVTLRCSPKSGHDTVSWYQQALGQGPQFIFQYYEEEERQRGNFPDRFSGHQFPNYSSELNVNALLLGDSALYLCASSRRLAGAYNEQFFGPGTRLTVL.

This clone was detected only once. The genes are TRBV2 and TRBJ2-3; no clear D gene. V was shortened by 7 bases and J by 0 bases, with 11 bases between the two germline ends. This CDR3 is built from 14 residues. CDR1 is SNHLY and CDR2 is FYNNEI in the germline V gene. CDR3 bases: TGTGCCAGCATCGGAGTACTCAGCACAGATACGCAGTATTTT. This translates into CASIGVLSTDTQYF. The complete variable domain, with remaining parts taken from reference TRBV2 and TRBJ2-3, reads EPEVTQTPSHQVTQMGQEVILRCVPISNHLYFYWYRQILGQKVEFLVSFYNNEISEKSEIFDDQFSVERPDGSNFTLKIRSTKLEDSAMYFCASIGVLSTDTQYFGPGTRLTVL.